One sample yielded the 31 T cell receptor beta chains listed below, sequenced in a study of T cell repertoires in cytomegalovirus infection. One entry per CDR3 protein, called by TCRdb with MiXCR from the reads. The sample contains over 150,000 distinct CDR3 sequences, roughly a fifth of which appear only once. Sequencing input: PBMCs. The receptors here all came from a human donor in good health (CMV status not recorded). Some clones in this sample may be carry-over from other donors' samples.

This clonotype was recorded a few times. This chain uses TRBV27 with TRBJ1-4; D is unclear. The germline V and J ends were trimmed by 5 bases and 2 bases, with 12 bases remaining between them. The germline V gene encodes CDR1 MNHEY and CDR2 SMNVEV (reference sequence). The CDR3 has 15 residues. CDR3 nucleotide sequence: TGTGCCAGCAGTCCTACCCTCTCGACTAATGAAAAACTGTTTTTT. Translated: CASSPTLSTNEKLFF.

The chain links TRBV12-3 or TRBV12-4 to TRBJ2-7; unclear D gene. The length of the CDR3 is 11 residues. Deletions cut 6 bases from V and 5 bases from J, with 8 bases between. In DNA form, the CDR3 reads TGTGCCAGCAGGCGGATAAACGAGCAGTACTTC. It codes for CASRRINEQYF.

This clonotype was seen ten or more times. The chain joins TRBV7-9 to TRBJ2-3; possibly TRBD1 or TRBD2 for D (5 bases each). Per germline, CDR1 SEHNR and CDR2 FQNEAQ (reference sequence). Trimming took off 5 bases at V and 5 bases at J, with 11 bases between the two ends. The CDR3 extends over 13 amino acids. CDR3 sequence (DNA): TGTGCCAGCAGCAGCCGGGGCCAAGATACGCAGTATTTT. Amino acids: CASSSRGQDTQYF.

This clonotype came up many times. The chain employs TRBV7-2 and TRBJ2-7; D not resolved. This CDR3 is built from 12 residues. V was trimmed by 1 base and J by 1 base, leaving 2 bases between them. The V gene's germline CDR1 is SGHTA and CDR2 FQGNSA. CDR3 sequence: CASSLGSYEQYF. The CDR3 DNA sequence: TGTGCCAGCAGCTTAGGGTCCTACGAGCAGTACTTC.

The chain is built from TRBV7-9 and TRBJ2-2, with D uncertain. This CDR3 contains 15 residues. Trimming pared 3 bases from V and 0 bases from J, leaving 8 bases between. Germline CDR1 is SEHNR and CDR2 is FQNEAQ (reference sequence). Here the CDR3 reads CASSFRASNTGELFF. The CDR3 DNA follows: TGTGCCAGCAGCTTTAGGGCTTCGAACACCGGGGAGCTGTTTTTT.

The chain recombines TRBV10-3 with TRBJ2-2; a weak D match, TRBD2 (6 bases). Germline CDR1 is ENHRY and CDR2 is SYGVKD. This CDR3 has 12 residues. CDR3: CACGTQGGELFF. In DNA, the CDR3 is TGTGCTTGCGGGACCCAAGGCGGGGAGCTGTTTTTT.

V gene TRBV14 combines with J gene TRBJ2-2, with TRBD2 matching 8 bases. Trimming removed 1 base from V and 6 bases from J; junction bases left unmatched: 19. The CDR3 length is 20 residues. CDR1 is SGHDN, CDR2 FVKESK, per germline. DNA of the CDR3: TGTGCCAGCAGCCAAGGGGTAGGAACGTTACGGACTAGCTCTTCCGGGGAGCTGTTTTTT. Protein product: CASSQGVGTLRTSSSGELFF.

This clonotype has just a few counts. As DNA, the CDR3 is TGTGCCAGCAGTCCACCCTCGGACAGGGGCTATGGCTACACCTTC. Encoded protein: CASSPPSDRGYGYTF. The genes are TRBV12-3 or TRBV12-4 and TRBJ1-2; 9 nucleotides line up with TRBD1. V was pared by 5 bases and J by 4 bases, with 8 bases of the junction left unmatched. There are 15 residues in the CDR3.

This clonotype was seen more than once but under ten times. This rearrangement joins TRBV12-3 or TRBV12-4 to TRBJ2-7; 9 bases align to TRBD1. The CDR3 has 14 residues. The junction had 9 bases not matched to a gene; V was cut back by 6 bases and J by 6 bases. The CDR3 loop reads CASRSGTGPGEQYF. The CDR3 nucleotides are TGTGCCAGCAGGTCCGGGACAGGGCCCGGCGAGCAGTACTTC.

This clonotype showed up just a few times. The V and J genes are TRBV15 and TRBJ1-1; 7 bases match TRBD1. The germline V gene has CDR1 LNHNV and CDR2 YYDKDF (reference sequence). The CDR3 spans 18 residues. V lost 3 bases and J lost 7; bases outside the gene matches: 20. CDR3 sequence (DNA): TGTGCCACCAGCAGCCGATCCTTGTCCAGACAGGGAAGGATTGAAGCTTTCTTT. Its protein is CATSSRSLSRQGRIEAFF.

This chain joins TRBV5-8 and TRBJ2-7; D unclear. The V gene's germline CDR1 is SGHTS and CDR2 YDEGEE. This CDR3 comprises 12 residues. Trimming took 5 bases from V and 3 from J, leaving 9 bases between them. The CDR3 loop reads CASRLISYEQYF. The CDR3 DNA follows: TGTGCCAGCAGACTAATCAGCTACGAGCAGTACTTC.

The V gene is TRBV3-1, the J gene TRBJ2-1; D may be TRBD1 (5 bases). Germline-derived CDR1 and CDR2 are LGHDT and YNNKEL (reference sequence). Trimming pared 1 base from V and 5 bases from J, leaving 15 bases between. There are 16 residues in the CDR3. In nucleotides, the CDR3 is TGTGCCAGCAGCCAAGTCGGTGGAGACAGCAACAATGAGCAGTTCTTC. Translated, it gives CASSQVGGDSNNEQFF.

This chain joins TRBV29-1 and TRBJ2-3; possibly TRBD1 for D (6 bases). The CDR3 contains 15 residues. Germline V gene data show CDR1 as SQVTM and CDR2 as ANQGSEA. Trimming left V 4 bases short and J 10 bases short, with 24 bases between. The CDR3 sequence is CSVGPLLPDRHAQYF. CDR3 in DNA: TGCAGCGTTGGTCCCCTTTTGCCAGACAGGCATGCGCAGTATTTT.

At least ten counts were recorded for this clonotype. This chain joins TRBV7-2 and TRBJ1-2; 7 bases agree with TRBD1. V lost 5 bases and J lost 0; bases outside the gene matches: 9. The CDR3 spans 16 residues. The germline V gene encodes CDR1 SGHTA and CDR2 FQGNSA. The CDR3 coding sequence is TGTGCCAGCAGCCTCTCTGCGACAGGGACTAACTATGGCTACACCTTC. It encodes CASSLSATGTNYGYTF.

This chain joins TRBV10-3 and TRBJ2-7, with 8 positions matching TRBD2. Trimming took 6 bases from V and 2 from J; bases not matched to a gene: 6. The CDR3 length is 14 residues. Germline V gene lookup returns CDR1 ENHRY and CDR2 SYGVKD. The CDR3 DNA reads TGTGCCATCAGAACAGAGCGGGGGCCCTACGAGCAGTACTTC. Translation: CAIRTERGPYEQYF.

CDR3 DNA sequence: TGTGCCAGCAGCTTAGGGACTAGCGGGATCTCCCAAGAGACCCAGTACTTC. Amino acids: CASSLGTSGISQETQYF. The gene calls are TRBV11-1 and TRBJ2-5; TRBD2 agrees at 12 bases. CDR1 SGHAT and CDR2 FQDESV come from the germline V gene (reference sequence). CDR3 size: 17 residues. V shed 1 base, J shed 1 base, and the junction held 4 bases outside the gene matches.

In its sample, this clonotype was seen many times. This chain joins TRBV6-2 or TRBV6-3 and TRBJ2-1; TRBD1 is a possible D gene (6 bases). The CDR3 loop spans 14 amino acids. The germline CDR1 and CDR2 sequences are MNHEY and SVGEGT. Trimming pared 0 bases from V and 10 bases from J, leaving 13 bases between. As DNA, the CDR3 is TGTGCCAGCAGTTACTCGACAGGAGACGCGGAGCAGTTCTTC. Residues: CASSYSTGDAEQFF.

The chain links TRBV28 to TRBJ1-5; D gene uncertain. CDR1 MDHEN and CDR2 SYDVKM come from the germline V gene. The CDR3 totals 15 residues. The V gene lost 6 bases and the J gene lost 0 bases, with 12 bases spanning the gap. The CDR3 reads CASSLQPGSNQPQHF. CDR3 DNA: TGTGCCAGCAGCCTACAACCAGGTAGCAATCAGCCCCAGCATTTT.

This chain connects TRBV10-3 to TRBJ2-7; D not resolved. The germline V gene has CDR1 ENHRY and CDR2 SYGVKD. Trimming removed 2 bases from V and 0 bases from J, with 11 bases in between. The CDR3 has 15 amino acids. In DNA, the CDR3 is TGTGCCATCAGTGAGAGACCCGGAGCCTCCTACGAGCAGTACTTC. Amino acids: CAISERPGASYEQYF.

This clonotype was recorded a few times. V usage is TRBV25-1 and J usage is TRBJ2-1; no firm D call. V was pared by 3 bases and J by 11 bases, with 11 bases between. The CDR3 is made up of 12 amino acids. Germline loops: CDR1 MGHDK, CDR2 SYGVNS. The CDR3 loop reads CASSDLTRKQFF. CDR3 nucleotides: TGTGCCAGCAGTGACCTAACGAGGAAGCAGTTCTTC.

Only a few counts were recorded for this clonotype. V gene TRBV18 combines with J gene TRBJ1-1; a possible D gene is TRBD1 (5 bases). V lost 6 bases, J lost 2 bases, and 19 bases lay in between. Germline CDR1 is KGHSH and CDR2 is LQKENI. The CDR3 is 16 amino acids. DNA for the CDR3: TGTGCCAGCTCCCCTCTCGGGAGGGGAGTCAACACTGAAGCTTTCTTT. Translation: CASSPLGRGVNTEAFF.

This sequence joins TRBV20-1 and TRBJ1-1; 10 positions match TRBD1. The CDR3 loop spans 17 amino acids. V trimming: 2 bases; J trimming: 0 bases; junction bases outside the gene matches: 9. Germline loops: CDR1 DFQATT, CDR2 SNEGSKA (reference sequence). CDR3 loop: CSARSSGTGVMNTEAFF. CDR3 coding DNA: TGCAGTGCTAGATCATCGGGGACAGGGGTTATGAACACTGAAGCTTTCTTT.

As DNA, the CDR3 is TGTGCTAGTGGCCCCGACAGTCTCAATGAGCAGTTCTTC. As protein: CASGPDSLNEQFF. This chain uses TRBV12-5 with TRBJ2-1; tentatively, D is TRBD1 (5 bases). CDR1 is LGHNT, CDR2 FRNRAP, per germline. CDR3 length: 13 residues. The V end was cut by 6 bases, the J end by 6 bases, with 12 bases between. The full variable domain, rest sourced from reference TRBV12-5 and TRBJ2-1, is DARVTQTPRHKVTEMGQEVTMRCQPILGHNTVFWYRQTMMQGLELLAYFRNRAPLDDSGMPKDRFSAEMPDATLATLKIQPSEPRDSAVYFCASGPDSLNEQFFGPGTRLTVL.

This clonotype occurred many times. The gene calls are TRBV7-2 and TRBJ1-1; 9 positions agree with TRBD1. From germline, CDR1 is SGHTA and CDR2 FQGNSA. Trimming cost V 5 bases and J 0 bases; bases outside gene matches: 4. The CDR3 has 15 residues. The DNA of the CDR3 is TGTGCCAGCAGCACCCGGACAGGGGTGAACACTGAAGCTTTCTTT. Translation gives CASSTRTGVNTEAFF.

This sequence joins TRBV5-1 and TRBJ2-3, with a weak D call TRBD1 (6 bases). V lost 0 bases and J 6 bases, leaving 14 bases between the germline ends. The germline V gene encodes CDR1 SGHRS and CDR2 YFSETQ. The CDR3 has 15 amino acids. The CDR3 spells CASSLDLGAPDTQYF. CDR3 sequence (DNA): TGCGCCAGCAGCTTGGATTTGGGGGCCCCGGATACGCAGTATTTT.

This clonotype was picked up a small number of times. The chain couples TRBV28 to TRBJ1-5; 7 bases fit TRBD1. CDR3 size: 14 residues. Germline V lookup: CDR1 MDHEN, CDR2 SYDVKM. Trimming took 7 bases from V and 1 from J; bases not matched to a gene: 4. The CDR3 DNA reads as TGTGCCAGCACCGTGACAGGGAGCAATCAGCCCCAGCATTTT. Translation: CASTVTGSNQPQHF. Based on the CDR3 plus reference TRBV28 and TRBJ1-5, the full variable domain is DVKVTQSSRYLVKRTGEKVFLECVQDMDHENMFWYRQDPGLGLRLIYFSYDVKMKEKGDIPEGYSVSREKKERFSLILESASTNQTSMYLCASTVTGSNQPQHFGDGTRLSIL.

The chain joins TRBV29-1 to TRBJ2-7, with 8 bases that match TRBD1. Germline V CDR1 and CDR2: SQVTM, ANQGSEA. The junction had 7 bases not matched to a gene; V was cut back by 0 bases and J by 3 bases. This CDR3 contains 15 residues. CDR3 coding DNA: TGCAGCGTTGAAGATCCGAGGACAGGGAGCTACGAGCAGTACTTC. Amino acids: CSVEDPRTGSYEQYF.

This clonotype was counted between two and nine times. The V call is TRBV9, the J call TRBJ2-1, with 7 bases fitting TRBD1. The V gene's germline CDR1 is SGDLS and CDR2 YYNGEE. This CDR3 contains 15 residues. V lost 3 bases, J lost 4 bases, and 7 bases stayed unmatched. The CDR3 DNA reads TGTGCCAGCAGCGACCGGGACAGAGTTTACAATGAGCAGTTCTTC. It translates to CASSDRDRVYNEQFF.

This clonotype was seen only a few times. The chain's CDR3 is CASSQESGGTYGYTF. The CDR3 bases are TGCGCCAGCAGCCAAGAGTCAGGCGGAACTTATGGCTACACCTTC. The rearrangement joins TRBV4-1 to TRBJ1-2; no reliable D call. The CDR3 runs 15 residues. Germline-derived CDR1 and CDR2 are MGHRA and YSYEKL. Trimming stripped 0 bases from V and 5 bases from J, with 13 bases between.

This clonotype was detected many times. The rearrangement links TRBV7-2 to TRBJ1-6, with a weak D call TRBD1 (6 bases). The CDR3 has 15 residues. The V gene's germline CDR1 is SGHTA and CDR2 FQGNSA. Trimming shortened V by 1 base and J by 9 bases, and 13 bases separated the two germline ends. The CDR3 loop reads CASSLVARGFSPLHF. CDR3 nucleotides: TGTGCCAGCAGCTTAGTTGCCAGGGGATTTTCACCCCTCCACTTT.

The chain couples TRBV18 to TRBJ2-3; D perhaps matches TRBD2 (7 bases). Germline V gene lookup returns CDR1 KGHSH and CDR2 LQKENI. This CDR3 spans 15 amino acids. Trimming shortened V by 6 bases and J by 3 bases, and 16 bases separated the two germline ends. The CDR3 coding sequence is TGTGCCAGCTCCTCAAGGGGGGGAGCGACAGATACGCAGTATTTT. Amino acid sequence: CASSSRGGATDTQYF.